A selection of T cell receptor beta chains follows, all from one sample in a study of T-cell reconstitution after alpha-beta-depleted transplantation in children. TCRdb re-derived calls from the PCR reads in MiXCR, one entry per CDR3 protein. Of 900,000 or so distinct CDR3 sequences detected, less than 20% appear once; the ten largest clones hold roughly 4.8%. The sample here was PBMCs, mostly from graft donor cells, taken 360 days after TCRalphabeta/CD19-depleted stem cell transplant. The receptors were gathered from a male patient younger than 18 who had a stem cell transplant for acute lymphoblastic leukemia, so the T cells may come from the graft donor. CDR3s include the opening cysteine and the closing phenylalanine or tryptophan. Fields, in order: J gene, D gene, CDR3 length, clone size, V gene, CDR3 DNA, CDR3 protein. D genes are given only for firm matches. The size field is filled for only some rows; it gives once, few, many or a size class.

>TRBJ1-1|TRBD1|13|few|TRBV7-8
TGTGCCAGCTCTCAGACAGGGAGGACTGAAGCTTTCTTT
CASSQTGRTEAFF
>TRBJ2-5|TRBD2|15|many|TRBV20-1
TGCAGTGCTAGATCTACAACGGGACTAGCGGAGACCCAGTACTTC
CSARSTTGLAETQYF
>TRBJ2-2|TRBD2|13|NA|TRBV7-6
TGTGCCAGCGGGACTACGAACACCGGGGAGCTGTTTTTT
CASGTTNTGELFF
>TRBJ2-7|NA|15|few|TRBV27
TGTGCCAGCACCGCTAGGGCAGGTGGCTTCTACGAGCAGTACTTC
CASTARAGGFYEQYF
>TRBJ1-5|NA|16|NA|TRBV7-9
TGTGCCAGCAGCTTACAAGGGGAAGGTAGCAATCAGCCCCAGCATTTT
CASSLQGEGSNQPQHF
>TRBJ2-3|NA|14|many|TRBV5-1
TGCGCCAGCACGGCGGCAGGGTCTACAGATACGCAGTATTTT
CASTAAGSTDTQYF
>TRBJ2-1|NA|11|NA|TRBV19
TGTGCCAGTACTAGCTTCAATGAGCAGTTCTTC
CASTSFNEQFF
>TRBJ1-1|NA|14|NA|TRBV9
TGTGCCAGCAGCGTAGTTCAAGGCGGGGGTGAATCTTTCTTT
CASSVVQGGGESFF
>TRBJ1-1|NA|13|few|TRBV29-1
TGCAGCGCTCTCCGGGGCGTGAACACTGAAGCTTTCTTT
CSALRGVNTEAFF
>TRBJ1-1|NA|14|NA|TRBV7-2
TGTGCCAGCAGCTTTTGGGCGAGCAGGGTGGAGGCTTTCTTT
CASSFWASRVEAFF
>TRBJ2-6|NA|18|NA|TRBV27
TGTGCCAGCAGTTTATTCTCCAGGCCCGGGGGAGGGGCCAACGTCCTGACTTTC
CASSLFSRPGGGANVLTF
>TRBJ2-7|TRBD1|16|NA|TRBV5-1
TGCGCCAGCAGGAGGGCGACAGGGGATATCTCCTACGAGCAGTACTTC
CASRRATGDISYEQYF
>TRBJ2-3|NA|18|few|TRBV3-1
TGTGCCAGCAGCCAAGACCCGCCCGGACTATCCATCACAGATACGCAGTATTTT
CASSQDPPGLSITDTQYF
>TRBJ2-3|TRBD2|14|NA|TRBV2
TGTGCCAGCAGTGCCCCCGAACTAGCGGGTACGCAGTATTTT
CASSAPELAGTQYF
>TRBJ2-7|TRBD1|16|few|TRBV4-1
TGCGCCAGCAGCCAACTGACAGGGTTCGGGCTGTACGAGCAGTACTTC
CASSQLTGFGLYEQYF
>TRBJ2-2|TRBD2|20|NA|TRBV3-1
TGTGCCAGCAGCCAAGATACCAGCGGGAGGGCCCTCAGGAACACCGGGGAGCTGTTTTTT
CASSQDTSGRALRNTGELFF
>TRBJ2-6|NA|15|NA|TRBV12-3/TRBV12-4
TGTGCCAGCAGTACAGGTTCCTCTGGGGCCAACGTCCTGACTTTC
CASSTGSSGANVLTF